The 14 T cell receptor beta chains in this list originate from one sample, sequenced in a study of cytomegalovirus exposure and HLA in healthy donors. PCR employed 60 Vbeta and 13 Jbeta primers. The data were produced by immunoSEQ multiplex PCR, yet TCRdb's version contains in-frame clones alone and is incomplete. The sample has roughly 220,000 clones, roughly four fifths seen once; the top ten hold 2.5% to 3.5%. The sample was PBMCs. The receptors were sampled from a woman in her 40s in good health and CMV-seronegative.

This clone appeared a single time. The V call is TRBV18, the J call TRBJ1-5; D is undetermined. This CDR3 has 14 amino acids. Germline V gene lookup returns CDR1 KGHSH and CDR2 LQKENI. V dropped 6 bases and J dropped 1 base, with 10 bases sitting between them. CDR3 in DNA: TGTGCCAGCTCCCCGCGGCGCAGCAATCAGCCCCAGCATTTT. Amino acid sequence: CASSPRRSNQPQHF.

The chain joins TRBV25-1 to TRBJ1-1, with a possible D match to TRBD1 (5 bases). Per the germline V gene, CDR1 is MGHDK and CDR2 is SYGVNS. V was shortened by 5 bases and J by 3 bases, with 10 bases between the two germline ends. This CDR3 comprises 13 residues. The CDR3 DNA sequence: TGTGCCAGCAGTCACCTGACAGACACTGAAGCTTTCTTT. Protein product: CASSHLTDTEAFF.

The chain joins TRBV28 to TRBJ2-7; no clear D gene. This CDR3 spans 16 amino acids. Germline V gene sequence: CDR1 MDHEN, CDR2 SYDVKM. V shed 5 bases and J shed 4 bases, with 21 bases lying between them. The CDR3 DNA sequence: TGTGCCAGCAGTAGTGCGCGTTCCCCGGTCCAATACGAGCAGTACTTC. Residues: CASSSARSPVQYEQYF.

J is TRBJ2-7 and V is TRBV7-8; D is unresolved. The germline gives CDR1 SGHVS, CDR2 FQNEAQ. Trimming took off 5 bases at V and 2 bases at J, with 16 bases between the two ends. This CDR3 is 15 amino acids long. For the CDR3, the DNA is TGTGCCAGCAGCCACTTTGGGCAGTACCCCTACGAGCAGTACTTC. It codes for CASSHFGQYPYEQYF.

This clone is a singleton in its sample. The chain joins TRBV27 to TRBJ2-1, with TRBD2 as a possible D gene (5 bases). V lost 3 bases and J 2 bases, leaving 11 bases between the germline ends. From germline, CDR1 is MNHEY and CDR2 SMNVEV (reference sequence). CDR3 size: 15 residues. CDR3 amino acids: CASSFHGDTYNEQFF. CDR3 nucleotides: TGTGCCAGCAGTTTTCACGGGGATACCTACAATGAGCAGTTCTTC.

V gene TRBV15 combines with J gene TRBJ1-6; 7 bases are shared with TRBD1. In germline, CDR1 is LNHNV, CDR2 YYDKDF (reference sequence). The junction had 2 bases not matched to a gene; V was cut back by 1 base and J by 8 bases. The CDR3 has 14 amino acids. The DNA of the CDR3 is TGTGCCACCAGCAGAGGGACAGGAGATTCACCCCTCCACTTT. This encodes CATSRGTGDSPLHF. Full variable domain (remainder filled in from reference TRBV15 and TRBJ1-6): DAMVIQNPRYQVTQFGKPVTLSCSQTLNHNVMYWYQQKSSQAPKLLFHYYDKDFNNEADTPDNFQSRRPNTSFCFLDIRSPGLGDTAMYLCATSRGTGDSPLHFGNGTRLTVT.

As concerns this clone: The final CDR3 position lacks the conserved phenylalanine or tryptophan, pointing to a likely read error. The chain combines TRBV2 with TRBJ1-5, with D unresolved. Germline values: CDR1 SNHLY, CDR2 FYNNEI. Trimming shortened V by 9 bases and J by 6 bases, and 24 bases separated the two germline ends. The CDR3 covers 16 residues. CDR3 bases: TGTGCCAGTAACCGGGAAACAAGCCTCCGGAGTCAGCCCCAGCATGTT. It specifies CASNRETSLRSQPQHV.

This chain links TRBV27 with TRBJ2-2, with TRBD2 identical over 10 bases. J was trimmed by 4 bases and V by 7 bases; bases with no gene match: 6. The germline V gene encodes CDR1 MNHEY and CDR2 SMNVEV (reference sequence). This CDR3 region has 15 residues. The CDR3 coding sequence is TGTGCCAGCAACAAGGGACTAGCGAGCACCGGGGAGCTGTTTTTT. Its translation is CASNKGLASTGELFF.

This chain links TRBV19 with TRBJ2-1; TRBD2 matches 16 bases. V gave up 5 bases and J gave up 7 bases; unmatched junction bases: 5. CDR3 size: 16 residues. Germline V CDR1 and CDR2: LNHDA, SQIVND (reference sequence). The DNA of the CDR3 is TGTGCCAGTAGTCCCGGGACTAGCGGGAGGGCTAATGAGCAGTTCTTC. This encodes CASSPGTSGRANEQFF.

The V call is TRBV28, the J call TRBJ2-1, with 10 bases that match TRBD2. V trimming: 7 bases; J trimming: 7 bases; junction bases outside the gene matches: 4. The germline CDR1 and CDR2 sequences are MDHEN and SYDVKM. This CDR3 has 13 residues. CDR3 region: CASTSGSRNEQFF. The CDR3 DNA is TGTGCCAGCACTAGCGGGAGTAGGAATGAGCAGTTCTTC.

The chain recombines TRBV29-1 with TRBJ2-7, with a weak D call TRBD1 (5 bases). CDR1 is SQVTM, CDR2 ANQGSEA, per germline. This CDR3 has 14 amino acids. Trimming removed 4 bases at V and 3 bases at J, with 16 bases between. The CDR3 sequence is CSVVTRAFGYEQYF. The CDR3 nucleotides read TGCAGCGTTGTTACCAGGGCTTTCGGCTACGAGCAGTACTTC.

The V call is TRBV7-2, the J call TRBJ2-7, with TRBD2 matching 8 bases. V lost 3 bases to trimming and J lost 3 bases; unmatched junction nucleotides: 7. From germline, CDR1 is SGHTA and CDR2 FQGNSA. CDR3 length: 15 residues. The CDR3 reads CASSFGREARYEQYF. The CDR3 DNA follows: TGTGCCAGCAGCTTCGGGCGGGAGGCGCGCTACGAGCAGTACTTC.

The chain uses TRBV6-5 and TRBJ1-1; D call uncertain. CDR1 is MNHEY and CDR2 is SVGAGI in the germline V gene. CDR3 length: 13 residues. The V end lost 7 bases, the J end lost 5 bases, and 14 bases lay between the germline ends. The CDR3 sequence is CASNDQGGTEAFF. DNA for the CDR3: TGTGCCAGCAATGACCAAGGAGGAACTGAAGCTTTCTTT.

V gene TRBV5-1 combines with J gene TRBJ2-3, with 11 bases aligning to TRBD2. J lost 4 bases, V lost 1 base, and 8 bases had no gene match. There are 17 residues in the CDR3. Germline lookup yields CDR1 SGHRS and CDR2 YFSETQ. CDR3 in amino acids: CASSLTPIAGGADTQYF. The DNA of the CDR3 is TGCGCCAGCAGCTTGACTCCTATAGCGGGAGGGGCAGATACGCAGTATTTT.